This section outlines one TCR beta chain sequence together with its context. TCRdb keeps only in-frame clones here, not all; method: immunoSEQ multiplex PCR. The sample includes approximately 12,000 clones, less than 80% seen only once; the top ten take more than 6.5%. The data stem from a study of chemoradiotherapy in HPV16-positive cancers. V gave up 3 bases and J gave up 3 bases; unmatched junction bases: 2. The germline CDR1 and CDR2 sequences are SGHRS and YFSETQ. The CDR3 length is 14 residues. The V and J genes are TRBV5-1 and TRBJ2-3; TRBD1 matches 9 bases. This receptor was taken from a human donor with HPV-associated anogenital cancer. Collection of the sample occurred from a patient who underwent chemoradiotherapy. The CDR3 here is CASSSGQGTDTQYF. In DNA form, the CDR3 reads TGCGCCAGCAGCTCGGGACAGGGAACAGATACGCAGTATTTT.